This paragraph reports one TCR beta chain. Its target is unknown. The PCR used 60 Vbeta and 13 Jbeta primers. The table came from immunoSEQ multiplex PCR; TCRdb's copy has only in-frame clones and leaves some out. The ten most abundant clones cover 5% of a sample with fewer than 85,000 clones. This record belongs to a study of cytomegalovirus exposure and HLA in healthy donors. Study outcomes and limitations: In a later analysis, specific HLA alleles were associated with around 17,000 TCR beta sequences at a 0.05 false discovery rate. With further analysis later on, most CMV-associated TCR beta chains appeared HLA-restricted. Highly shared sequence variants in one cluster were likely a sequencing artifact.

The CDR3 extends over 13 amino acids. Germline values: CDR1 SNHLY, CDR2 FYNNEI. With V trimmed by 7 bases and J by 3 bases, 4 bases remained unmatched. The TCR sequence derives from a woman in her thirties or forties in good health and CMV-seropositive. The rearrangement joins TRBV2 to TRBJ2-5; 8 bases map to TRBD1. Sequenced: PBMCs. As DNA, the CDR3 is TGTGCCAGCACAGGACAGGGTGAAGAGACCCAGTACTTC. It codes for CASTGQGEETQYF.